Detailed here is one TCR beta chain. The CDR3 is made up of 15 amino acids. Germline trimming cut 3 bases from V and 5 bases from J; bases unmatched to any gene: 4. CDR1 is MNHEY and CDR2 is SMNVEV in the germline V gene (reference sequence). Assay used: immunoSEQ multiplex PCR; TCRdb lists only in-frame clones, some missing. The table records 65,000 to 80,000 clones, approximately 82% of them present only once. This record comes from a study of T cell clones after liver transplantation. The V call is TRBV27, the J call TRBJ2-5; 12 bases match TRBD2. The material sequenced was CD4+ T cells from blood, taken at the 22-month timepoint. The clonotype was recovered from a human patient who received a liver transplant. Some T cells may be graft donor cells. CDR3 sequence reads: CASSFSSGRDETQYF. CDR3 DNA sequence: TGTGCCAGCAGTTTCTCTAGCGGGAGGGATGAGACCCAGTACTTC.